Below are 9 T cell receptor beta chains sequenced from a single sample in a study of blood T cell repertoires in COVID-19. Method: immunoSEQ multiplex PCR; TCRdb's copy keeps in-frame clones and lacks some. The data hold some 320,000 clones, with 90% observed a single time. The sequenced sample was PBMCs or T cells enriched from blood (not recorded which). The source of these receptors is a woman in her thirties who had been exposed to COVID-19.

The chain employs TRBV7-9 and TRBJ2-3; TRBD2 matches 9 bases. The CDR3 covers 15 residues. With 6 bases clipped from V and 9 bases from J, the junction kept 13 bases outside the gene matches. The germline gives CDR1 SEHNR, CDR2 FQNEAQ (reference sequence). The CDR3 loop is CASSLTGLAPMTQYF. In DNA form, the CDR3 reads TGTGCCAGCAGTCTCACGGGACTAGCCCCGATGACGCAGTATTTT.

CDR3: CSVEDFRRGRANEKLFF. The CDR3 nucleotides read TGCAGCGTTGAAGATTTCAGGAGGGGGAGGGCTAATGAAAAACTGTTTTTT. The chain carries TRBV29-1 and TRBJ1-4, with D possibly being TRBD1 (6 bases). CDR3 length: 17 residues. V was clipped by 0 bases and J by 3 bases, with 17 bases between them. Germline values: CDR1 SQVTM, CDR2 ANQGSEA.

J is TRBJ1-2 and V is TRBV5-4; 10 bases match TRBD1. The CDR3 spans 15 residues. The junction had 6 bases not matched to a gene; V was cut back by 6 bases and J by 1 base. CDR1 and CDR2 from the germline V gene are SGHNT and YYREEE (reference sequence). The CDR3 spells CASTLTGGFNYGYTF. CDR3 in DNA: TGTGCCAGCACCCTGACAGGGGGCTTTAACTATGGCTACACCTTC.

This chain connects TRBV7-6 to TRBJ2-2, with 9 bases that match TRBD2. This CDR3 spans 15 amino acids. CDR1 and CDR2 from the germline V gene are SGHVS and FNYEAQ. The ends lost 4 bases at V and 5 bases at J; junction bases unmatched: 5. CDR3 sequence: CASSSSSGVTGELFF. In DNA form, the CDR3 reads TGTGCCAGCAGCTCCTCTAGCGGGGTGACCGGGGAGCTGTTTTTT.

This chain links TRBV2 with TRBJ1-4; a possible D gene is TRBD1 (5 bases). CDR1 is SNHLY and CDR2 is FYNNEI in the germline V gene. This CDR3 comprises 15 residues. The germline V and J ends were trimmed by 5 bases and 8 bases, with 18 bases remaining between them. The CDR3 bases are TGTGCCAGCAGTTTTGACAGAACGGTTGCGGAAAAACTGTTTTTT. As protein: CASSFDRTVAEKLFF.

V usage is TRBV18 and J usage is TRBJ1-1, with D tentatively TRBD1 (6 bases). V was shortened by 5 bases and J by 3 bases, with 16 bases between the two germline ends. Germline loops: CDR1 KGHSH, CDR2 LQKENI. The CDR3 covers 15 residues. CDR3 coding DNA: TGTGCCAGCTCATCTGGACGGGGGGCACACACTGAAGCTTTCTTT. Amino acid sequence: CASSSGRGAHTEAFF.

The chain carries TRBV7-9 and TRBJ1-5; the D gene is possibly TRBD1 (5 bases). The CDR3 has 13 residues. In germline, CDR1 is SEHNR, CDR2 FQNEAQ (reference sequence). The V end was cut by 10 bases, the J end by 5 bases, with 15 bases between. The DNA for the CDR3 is TGTGCCACTTCAAACATAGGGGATCAGCCCCAGCATTTT. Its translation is CATSNIGDQPQHF.

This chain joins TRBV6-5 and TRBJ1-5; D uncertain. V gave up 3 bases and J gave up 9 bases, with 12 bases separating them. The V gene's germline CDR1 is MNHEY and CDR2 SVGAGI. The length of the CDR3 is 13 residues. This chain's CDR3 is CASSYHSAGPQHF. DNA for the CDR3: TGTGCCAGCAGTTATCACTCGGCGGGGCCCCAGCATTTT.

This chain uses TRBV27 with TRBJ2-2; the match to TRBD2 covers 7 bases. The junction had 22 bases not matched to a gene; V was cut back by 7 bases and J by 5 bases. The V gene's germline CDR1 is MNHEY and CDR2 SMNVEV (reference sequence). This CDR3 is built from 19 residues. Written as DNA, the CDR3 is TGTGCCAGCACCAGTAAGCTAGCGGTGTCCGATATTGGGACCGGGGAGCTGTTTTTT. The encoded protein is CASTSKLAVSDIGTGELFF.